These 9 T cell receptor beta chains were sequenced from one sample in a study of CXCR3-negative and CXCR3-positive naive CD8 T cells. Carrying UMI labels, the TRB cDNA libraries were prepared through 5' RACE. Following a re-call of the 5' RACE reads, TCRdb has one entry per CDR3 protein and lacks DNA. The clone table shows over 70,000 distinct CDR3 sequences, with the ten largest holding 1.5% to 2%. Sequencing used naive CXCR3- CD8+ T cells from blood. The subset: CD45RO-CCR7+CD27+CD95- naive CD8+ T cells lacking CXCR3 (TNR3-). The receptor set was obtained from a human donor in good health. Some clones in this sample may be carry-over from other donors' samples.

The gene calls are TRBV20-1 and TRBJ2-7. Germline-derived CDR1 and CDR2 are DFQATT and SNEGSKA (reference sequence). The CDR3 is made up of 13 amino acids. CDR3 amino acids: CSARGPTFYEQYF.

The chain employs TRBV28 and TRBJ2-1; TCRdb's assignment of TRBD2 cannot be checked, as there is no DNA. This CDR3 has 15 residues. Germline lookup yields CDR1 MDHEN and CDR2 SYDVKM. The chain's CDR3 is CASTRSGESYNEQFF. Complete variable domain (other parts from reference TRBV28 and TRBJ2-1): DVKVTQSSRYLVKRTGEKVFLECVQDMDHENMFWYRQDPGLGLRLIYFSYDVKMKEKGDIPEGYSVSREKKERFSLILESASTNQTSMYLCASTRSGESYNEQFFGPGTRLTVL.

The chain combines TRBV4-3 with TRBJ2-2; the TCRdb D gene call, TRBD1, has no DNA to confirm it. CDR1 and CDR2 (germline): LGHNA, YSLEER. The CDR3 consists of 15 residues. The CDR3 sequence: CASSQTGTGPGELFF.

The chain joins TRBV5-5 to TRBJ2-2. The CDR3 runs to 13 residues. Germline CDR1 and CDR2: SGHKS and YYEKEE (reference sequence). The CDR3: CASSGENTGELFF.

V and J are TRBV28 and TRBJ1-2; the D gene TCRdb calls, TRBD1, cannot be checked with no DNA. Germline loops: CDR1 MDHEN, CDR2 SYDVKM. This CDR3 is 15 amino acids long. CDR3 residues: CASTETGGLYYGYTF.

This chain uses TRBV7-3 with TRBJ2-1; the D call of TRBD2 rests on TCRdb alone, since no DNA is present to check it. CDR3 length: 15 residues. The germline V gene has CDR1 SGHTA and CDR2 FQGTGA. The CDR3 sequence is CASSPWLAGNDEQFF.

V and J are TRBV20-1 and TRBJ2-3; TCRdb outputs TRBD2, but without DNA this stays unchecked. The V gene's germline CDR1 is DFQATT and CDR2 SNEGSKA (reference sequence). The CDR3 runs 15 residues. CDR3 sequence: CSAWLLAGDTDTQYF.

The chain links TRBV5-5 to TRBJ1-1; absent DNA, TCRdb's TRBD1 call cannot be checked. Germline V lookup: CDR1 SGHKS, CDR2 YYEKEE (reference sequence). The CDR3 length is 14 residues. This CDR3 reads CASSTRTGTPEAFF.

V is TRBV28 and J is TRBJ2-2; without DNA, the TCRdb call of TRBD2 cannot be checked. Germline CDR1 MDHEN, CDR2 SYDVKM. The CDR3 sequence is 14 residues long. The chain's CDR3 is CATSYGRDTGELFF.